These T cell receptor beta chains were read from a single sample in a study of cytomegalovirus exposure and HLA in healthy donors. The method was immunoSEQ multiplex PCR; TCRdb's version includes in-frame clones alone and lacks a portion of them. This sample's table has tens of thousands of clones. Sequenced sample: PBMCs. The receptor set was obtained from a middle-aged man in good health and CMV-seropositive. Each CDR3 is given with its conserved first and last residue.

CDR3aa: CASSLISVGEQYF
v_gene: TRBV7-9

CDR3aa: CASSYRDRVNSPLHF
v_gene: TRBV7-9

CDR3aa: CASSFYSSTTYEQYF
v_gene: TRBV6-5

CDR3aa: CASSQSEGHAYEQYF
v_gene: TRBV23-1

CDR3aa: CASSLAGQGRGGEQFF
v_gene: TRBV7-9

CDR3aa: CASSKKAGLGQPQHF
v_gene: TRBV28

CDR3aa: CASSTRGTEAFF
v_gene: TRBV2

CDR3aa: CASIPTQGGVYGYTF
v_gene: TRBV5-1

CDR3aa: CASSESTQETQYF
v_gene: TRBV25-1

CDR3aa: CASSPNTGGLDQPQHF
v_gene: TRBV18

CDR3aa: CASSQSYQTGGGYEQYF
v_gene: TRBV4-2

CDR3aa: CASSLRTIGNPPLHF
v_gene: TRBV7-8

CDR3aa: CASRRQANTEAFF
v_gene: TRBV27

CDR3aa: CASSLELAGGPETQYF
v_gene: TRBV7-2

CDR3aa: CASILGRGLDNEQFF
v_gene: TRBV28

CDR3aa: CAWSVRQGSGELFF
v_gene: TRBV30

CDR3aa: CSTTPGTEAFF
v_gene: TRBV29-1

CDR3aa: CASSSPLRAYEQYF
v_gene: TRBV5-1

CDR3aa: CASSPSLRENEQFF
v_gene: TRBV7-9

CDR3aa: CASRPQGANYGYTF
v_gene: TRBV27

CDR3aa: CASSPSKSEGVETQYF
v_gene: TRBV18

CDR3aa: CSAQRGETQYF
v_gene: TRBV20-1

CDR3aa: CASSADRGDGNTIYF
v_gene: TRBV9

CDR3aa: CASSHPGEGAYEQYF
v_gene: TRBV19

CDR3aa: CAISVGTGGAETQYF
v_gene: TRBV10-3

CDR3aa: CAGSVGGGETDTQYF
v_gene: TRBV30

CDR3aa: CASSPDGSPTRREQYF
v_gene: TRBV5-1

CDR3aa: CASGPERSLNTGELFF
v_gene: TRBV12-5

CDR3aa: CATSRAASGRRETQYF
v_gene: TRBV15

CDR3aa: CASTSSYEQYF
v_gene: TRBV7-9

CDR3aa: CASSFASGDTGELFF
v_gene: TRBV28

CDR3aa: CASSPLTAGGPGETQYF
v_gene: TRBV28

CDR3aa: CASSYLSGDTQYF
v_gene: TRBV6-5

CDR3aa: CASSLQQAYEQYF
v_gene: TRBV5-4

CDR3aa: CAWSAPAGNDEQFF
v_gene: TRBV30

CDR3aa: CASSFSPLGANVLTF
v_gene: TRBV4-1

CDR3aa: CARSGTGSYEQYF
v_gene: TRBV11-3

CDR3aa: CASSSLAGDVEQYF
v_gene: TRBV5-6

CDR3aa: CASSVEVTSRVTDTQYF
v_gene: TRBV9

CDR3aa: CASSYARGAGELFF
v_gene: TRBV6-5

CDR3aa: CASSIPGTGLGDWPQHF
v_gene: TRBV19

CDR3aa: CASSPWGDYNEQFF
v_gene: TRBV7-9

CDR3aa: CASSEAGVAGELFF
v_gene: TRBV2

CDR3aa: CASSPKGQGGQPQHF
v_gene: TRBV18

CDR3aa: CASSSGTAQETQYF
v_gene: TRBV5-4

CDR3aa: CASRGGRGAKNIQYF
v_gene: TRBV6-5

CDR3aa: CASSRDGGGQETQYF
v_gene: TRBV7-3

CDR3aa: CASSPEPVPNYGYTF
v_gene: TRBV27

CDR3aa: CASSLIGSGEQFF
v_gene: TRBV11-3

CDR3aa: CAWSGGGDAYEQYF
v_gene: TRBV30

CDR3aa: CASSLFQGPNTEAFF
v_gene: TRBV5-4

CDR3aa: CASSLRQGPKDEQFF
v_gene: TRBV12-1

CDR3aa: CASSSTGYLYEQYF
v_gene: TRBV7-2

CDR3aa: CASSLDRLGGELFF
v_gene: TRBV11-2

CDR3aa: CASSFAGARNEQFF
v_gene: TRBV25-1